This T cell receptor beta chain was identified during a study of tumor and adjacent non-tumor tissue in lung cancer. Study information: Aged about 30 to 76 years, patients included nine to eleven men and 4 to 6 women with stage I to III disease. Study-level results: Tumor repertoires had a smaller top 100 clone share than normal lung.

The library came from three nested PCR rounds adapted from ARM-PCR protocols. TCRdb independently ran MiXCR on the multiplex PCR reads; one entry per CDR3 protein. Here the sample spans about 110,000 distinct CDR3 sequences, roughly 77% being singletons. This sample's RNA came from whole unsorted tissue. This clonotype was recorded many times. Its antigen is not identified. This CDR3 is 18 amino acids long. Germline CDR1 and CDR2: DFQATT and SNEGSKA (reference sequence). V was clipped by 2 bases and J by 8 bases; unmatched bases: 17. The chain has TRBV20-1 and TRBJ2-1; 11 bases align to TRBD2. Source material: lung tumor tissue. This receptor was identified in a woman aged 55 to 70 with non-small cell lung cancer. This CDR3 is CSARNLGIAGGSGDEQFF. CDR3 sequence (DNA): TGCAGTGCTAGAAACCTCGGAATAGCGGGAGGGTCGGGGGATGAGCAGTTCTTC.